The 21 T cell receptor beta chains below come from one sample, sequenced in a study of blood T cell repertoires in COVID-19. Using immunoSEQ multiplex PCR, the repertoire was profiled, and TCRdb retains in-frame clones only, with some absent. The repertoire holds some 180,000 clones, with around 79% as singletons. Specimen: PBMCs or T cells enriched from blood (not recorded which). The receptors derive from a woman in her seventies in a cohort exposed to, infected with or recovered from COVID-19 (not recorded which).

V gene TRBV27 combines with J gene TRBJ2-1; the D is unclear. This CDR3 is built from 13 residues. The ends were cut back, 4 bases at V and 6 bases at J, with 10 bases in the middle. CDR1 is MNHEY, CDR2 SMNVEV, per germline (reference sequence). This CDR3 reads CASSSGNGNEQFF. The CDR3 nucleotides read TGTGCCAGCAGTTCAGGAAACGGCAATGAGCAGTTCTTC.

The chain employs TRBV18 and TRBJ2-3; 9 nucleotides match TRBD2. The junction had 6 bases not matched to a gene; V was cut back by 0 bases and J by 2 bases. Germline CDR1 reads KGHSH; CDR2 reads LQKENI. The CDR3 extends over 17 amino acids. The CDR3 sequence is CASSPPLGLAPTDTQYF. The CDR3 bases are TGTGCCAGCTCACCACCCCTAGGACTAGCGCCCACAGATACGCAGTATTTT. Drawing the rest from reference TRBV18 and TRBJ2-3, the complete variable domain is NAGVMQNPRHLVRRRGQEARLRCSPMKGHSHVYWYRQLPEEGLKFMVYLQKENIIDESGMPKERFSAEFPKEGPSILRIQQVVRGDSAAYFCASSPPLGLAPTDTQYFGPGTRLTVL.

The genes are TRBV2 and TRBJ2-5; TRBD2 aligns across 9 bases. Germline-derived CDR1 and CDR2 are SNHLY and FYNNEI. The CDR3 runs 14 residues. V was pared by 7 bases and J by 7 bases, with 10 bases of the junction left unmatched. The CDR3 sequence is CASNLAGRSGTQYF. The CDR3 nucleotides read TGTGCCAGCAACCTAGCGGGGAGGTCGGGGACCCAGTACTTC.

This chain connects TRBV7-9 to TRBJ2-2; D unclear. This CDR3 has 14 amino acids. Germline assignment: CDR1 SEHNR and CDR2 FQNEAQ (reference sequence). V was clipped by 0 bases and J by 4 bases, with 6 bases between them. CDR3 sequence: CASSLAGRTGELFF. In DNA form, the CDR3 reads TGTGCCAGCAGCTTAGCTGGCCGCACCGGGGAGCTGTTTTTT.

The V gene is TRBV28, the J gene TRBJ2-5; weak D call: TRBD2 (5 bases). The CDR3 covers 14 residues. The germline V and J ends were trimmed by 6 bases and 2 bases, with 13 bases remaining between them. Germline V gives CDR1 MDHEN, CDR2 SYDVKM. CDR3: CASSLAGNQETQYF. The CDR3 coding sequence is TGTGCCAGCAGCCTAGCCGGAAATCAAGAGACCCAGTACTTC.

V usage is TRBV9 and J usage is TRBJ2-2, with 9 bases fitting TRBD2. CDR1 SGDLS and CDR2 YYNGEE come from the germline V gene. CDR3 size: 16 residues. V was clipped by 4 bases and J by 1 base; unmatched bases: 5. In DNA form, the CDR3 reads TGTGCCAGCAGCCCCCTGACTAGCGGGAACACCGGGGAGCTGTTTTTT. Amino acids: CASSPLTSGNTGELFF.

The chain joins TRBV19 to TRBJ2-6; 8 nucleotides align to TRBD1. V lost 8 bases and J lost 4; bases outside the gene matches: 10. The germline V gene encodes CDR1 LNHDA and CDR2 SQIVND (reference sequence). The CDR3 sequence is 16 residues long. CDR3 sequence: CASSRGPPSGANVLTF. CDR3 bases: TGTGCCAGTTCCAGGGGGCCACCCTCGGGGGCCAACGTCCTGACTTTC.

This clone was seen a handful of times. The rearrangement joins TRBV18 to TRBJ2-7; D might be TRBD2 (5 bases). V was shortened by 5 bases and J by 1 base, with 12 bases between the two germline ends. Germline CDR1 reads KGHSH; CDR2 reads LQKENI. CDR3 size: 14 residues. The CDR3 loop is CASSNTAVSYEQYF. The DNA of the CDR3 is TGTGCCAGCTCAAATACAGCGGTATCCTACGAGCAGTACTTC.

About this clone itself: A far more abundant clone sits one base away, making this likely a read error. The V call is TRBV6-5, the J call TRBJ2-1; D ambiguous. The germline gives CDR1 MNHEY, CDR2 SVGAGI. Deletions cut 6 bases from V and 2 bases from J, with 2 bases between. The CDR3 has 11 residues. CDR3 amino acids: CASSTYNEQFF. The CDR3 DNA is TGTGCCAGCAGCACCTACAATGAGCAGTTCTTC.

The chain has TRBV7-9 and TRBJ1-5, with a tentative D call TRBD1 (6 bases). Trimming stripped 5 bases from V and 0 bases from J, with 17 bases between. Germline CDR1 and CDR2: SEHNR and FQNEAQ (reference sequence). The CDR3 is made up of 17 amino acids. The CDR3 loop reads CASSLGGGPYSNQPQHF. The CDR3 nucleotides read TGTGCCAGCAGCCTAGGGGGGGGGCCATATAGCAATCAGCCCCAGCATTTT.

This chain links TRBV11-2 with TRBJ1-2; the match to TRBD1 covers 7 bases. With V trimmed by 4 bases and J by 0 bases, 14 bases remained unmatched. Germline lookup yields CDR1 SGHAT and CDR2 FQNNGV. This CDR3 has 18 amino acids. The CDR3 sequence: CASSSTIATGYANYGYTF. The CDR3 DNA reads TGTGCCAGCAGCTCCACTATCGCGACAGGGTATGCTAACTATGGCTACACCTTC.

This rearrangement joins TRBV6-2 or TRBV6-3 to TRBJ2-7; TRBD1 aligns across 11 bases. CDR1 MNHEY and CDR2 SVGEGT come from the germline V gene. The V and J ends lost 7 bases and 1 base, in that order; junction bases with no gene match: 9. This CDR3 contains 16 residues. This chain's CDR3 is CASNPGTGGQSYEQYF. For the CDR3, the DNA is TGTGCCAGCAACCCCGGGACAGGGGGTCAATCCTACGAGCAGTACTTC.

The chain couples TRBV19 to TRBJ2-1, with D tentatively TRBD2 (5 bases). This CDR3 is 12 amino acids long. The V and J ends lost 7 bases and 9 bases respectively, with 13 bases between them. Germline CDR1 LNHDA, CDR2 SQIVND (reference sequence). CDR3 in amino acids: CASKSLAAEQFF. The CDR3 DNA reads TGTGCCAGTAAATCCCTAGCTGCTGAGCAGTTCTTC.

CDR3 coding DNA: TGTGCCAGCAGCTTGACGGGTCCCACTGAAGCTTTCTTT. It yields the protein CASSLTGPTEAFF. The rearrangement joins TRBV5-5 to TRBJ1-1; D unclear. The CDR3 has 13 residues. Trimming took 1 base from V and 4 from J, leaving 8 bases between them. The germline V gene has CDR1 SGHKS and CDR2 YYEKEE (reference sequence).

The rearrangement joins TRBV6-8 to TRBJ2-2; 9 bases map to TRBD2. Germline V gene data show CDR1 as MNHGY and CDR2 as SAAAGT. Unmatched junction bases numbered 6, after V lost 2 bases and J lost 2 bases. The CDR3 has 17 amino acids. The CDR3 loop reads CASSYDASGTNTGELFF. CDR3 coding DNA: TGTGCCAGCAGTTACGATGCTAGCGGGACCAACACCGGGGAGCTGTTTTTT.

J is TRBJ1-2 and V is TRBV28; D gene ambiguous. CDR1 is MDHEN, CDR2 SYDVKM, per germline. This CDR3 has 12 residues. Deletions cut 4 bases from V and 5 bases from J, with 8 bases between. The CDR3 DNA follows: TGTGCCAGCAGTTGGGCCCAGTATGGCTACACCTTC. This codes for CASSWAQYGYTF.

V usage is TRBV7-3 and J usage is TRBJ2-1; D not certain. The germline gives CDR1 SGHTA, CDR2 FQGTGA. The CDR3 totals 13 residues. V was clipped by 4 bases and J by 9 bases, with 13 bases between them. The CDR3 loop is CASSSNPGSEQFF. CDR3 in DNA: TGTGCCAGCAGCTCTAACCCGGGTAGTGAGCAGTTCTTC.

The rearrangement joins TRBV5-6 to TRBJ2-1, with D tentatively TRBD1 (6 bases). Germline assignment: CDR1 SGHDT and CDR2 YYEEEE. Trimming removed 4 bases at V and 9 bases at J, with 14 bases between. The CDR3 is 13 residues long. The CDR3 region is CASSRTADGEQFF. CDR3 DNA: TGTGCCAGCAGCCGGACAGCCGACGGTGAGCAGTTCTTC.

The rearrangement uses TRBV28 and TRBJ2-7; 11 bases map to TRBD2. V lost 5 bases to trimming and J lost 1 base; unmatched junction nucleotides: 10. Germline V gene lookup returns CDR1 MDHEN and CDR2 SYDVKM. The CDR3 runs 17 residues. CDR3 in amino acids: CASSEPGLAALSYEQYF. The DNA for the CDR3 is TGTGCCAGCAGTGAACCGGGACTAGCGGCCCTATCCTACGAGCAGTACTTC.

The V call is TRBV28, the J call TRBJ2-5, with D unresolved. Germline lookup yields CDR1 MDHEN and CDR2 SYDVKM. The V end was cut by 4 bases, the J end by 3 bases, with 3 bases between. CDR3 length equals 11 residues. The CDR3 sequence is CASSSEETQYF. As DNA, the CDR3 is TGTGCCAGCAGTTCGGAAGAGACCCAGTACTTC.

The chain uses TRBV5-1 and TRBJ2-7; TRBD1 matches at 8 bases. With V trimmed by 3 bases and J by 3 bases, 2 bases remained unmatched. Looked up from germline, CDR1 is SGHRS and CDR2 is YFSETQ. The CDR3 runs to 13 residues. The CDR3 nucleotides read TGCGCCAGCAGCTCCGGGACAGGCTACGAGCAGTACTTC. Its protein is CASSSGTGYEQYF.